The 4 T cell receptor beta chains presented below share a single source sample, sequenced in a study of STAT5B mutations in CD4+ large granular lymphocyte leukemia. The protocol was immunoSEQ multiplex PCR, while the TCRdb copy is restricted to in-frame clones and leaves out a portion. The sample lists tens of thousands of clones, over 70% occurring once. Sequences were obtained from CD4+ T cells from blood buffy coats. These receptor sequences come from a human donor in good health.

The gene calls are TRBV28 and TRBJ2-1, with TRBD2 identical over 12 bases. Germline loops: CDR1 MDHEN, CDR2 SYDVKM. The junction had 10 bases not matched to a gene; V was cut back by 2 bases and J by 2 bases. The CDR3 is 19 amino acids. Here the CDR3 reads CASSLAGLAGGWTYNEQFF. CDR3 sequence (DNA): TGTGCCAGCAGTTTAGCTGGCCTAGCGGGAGGGTGGACCTACAATGAGCAGTTCTTC.

The rearrangement joins TRBV10-2 to TRBJ1-2; weak D call: TRBD1 (5 bases). Germline CDR1 and CDR2: WSHSY and SAAADI. The CDR3 spans 15 residues. Trimming cost V 7 bases and J 5 bases, with 20 bases left between them. The CDR3 here is CASTTNRDGDYGYTF. CDR3 in DNA: TGCGCCAGCACTACAAACCGGGACGGGGATTATGGCTACACCTTC.

The chain links TRBV6-1 to TRBJ2-2; a weak D match, TRBD1 (5 bases). V lost 2 bases to trimming and J lost 6 bases, with 13 bases between them. The CDR3 runs to 15 residues. Germline assignment: CDR1 MNHNS and CDR2 SASEGT. DNA for the CDR3: TGTGCCAGCAGTGAACTGGCAGGGTGGGCCGGGGAGCTGTTTTTT. Translated: CASSELAGWAGELFF.

The V call is TRBV29-1, the J call TRBJ1-2; the D is unclear. The ends were cut back, 5 bases at V and 8 bases at J, with 12 bases in the middle. Germline-derived CDR1 and CDR2 are SQVTM and ANQGSEA. This CDR3 has 11 amino acids. CDR3 sequence reads: CSVWQADGYTF. CDR3 nucleotides: TGCAGCGTTTGGCAGGCAGACGGCTACACCTTC. Full variable domain (missing parts from reference TRBV29-1 and TRBJ1-2): SAVISQKPSRDICQRGTSLTIQCQVDSQVTMMFWYRQQPGQSLTLIATANQGSEATYESGFVIDKFPISRPNLTFSTLTVSNMSPEDSSIYLCSVWQADGYTFGSGTRLTVV.